The entry below describes one TCR beta chain. The target antigen is unknown. Assay used: immunoSEQ multiplex PCR; TCRdb lists only in-frame clones, some missing. Of just over 350,000 clones listed, about 88% were seen once; the top ten hold about 3.3%. Noted treatment: about 20 received Ad26.COV2.S at low or high dose, single or two shots; about five received placebo; per-sample allocation not given. The samples were gathered on day 63 after the first injection of vaccine or placebo. An Ad26 vector that expressed Wuhan-strain SARS-CoV-2 spike constituted the vaccine. This entry comes from a study of Ad26.COV2.S vaccination and SARS-CoV-2 variants. Broader study findings: Total T cell responses were possibly underestimated by TCR breadth and depth analyses.

Source: peripheral blood, taken in a trial of Ad26.COV2.S vaccine versus placebo. The receptor's source is a person between 18 and 59 years old who received the Ad26.COV2.S COVID-19 vaccine or a placebo.

The CDR3 nucleotides read TGTGCCAGCAGCTCAGGGGGGAGCGGTGAGCAGTTCTTC. It codes for CASSSGGSGEQFF. The V gene is TRBV11-2, the J gene TRBJ2-1; D perhaps matches TRBD1 (7 bases). Germline V lookup: CDR1 SGHAT, CDR2 FQNNGV. Between the trimmed V and J ends, which lost 4 bases and 9 bases, there was a span of 13 bases. The CDR3 has 13 amino acids.